These T cell receptor beta chains were read from a single sample in a study of CD4+ T cells in melanoma. Method: immunoSEQ multiplex PCR; TCRdb's copy keeps in-frame clones and lacks some. The sample has around 100,000 clones, around 92% seen once. The sequencing input was peripheral blood. All receptors come from a human donor with melanoma. Both conserved end residues are trimmed from each CDR3. The order of the fields is J gene, V gene, CDR3 protein.

J gene: TRBJ2-7; V gene: TRBV5-1; CDR3 protein: ASSLGGPTYEQY
J gene: TRBJ2-5; V gene: TRBV10-2; CDR3 protein: ASSHQGGRETQY
J gene: TRBJ2-2; V gene: TRBV7-9; CDR3 protein: AGPQGAGPGELF
J gene: TRBJ2-1; V gene: TRBV4-2; CDR3 protein: ASSQDFSRLAGNEQF
J gene: TRBJ2-7; V gene: TRBV11-3; CDR3 protein: ASSLALSGRHHEQY
J gene: TRBJ1-4; V gene: TRBV5-1; CDR3 protein: ASRSGTGFEKLF
J gene: TRBJ1-5; V gene: TRBV28; CDR3 protein: ASSPTGQPQH
J gene: TRBJ1-5; V gene: TRBV21-1; CDR3 protein: ASTTGGRNQPQH
J gene: TRBJ2-5; V gene: TRBV11-2; CDR3 protein: ASSGGGPGETQY
J gene: TRBJ1-2; V gene: TRBV5-1; CDR3 protein: ASSFSGQGDYT
J gene: TRBJ2-1; V gene: TRBV6-5; CDR3 protein: ASRTGTSGSNEQF
J gene: TRBJ1-1; V gene: TRBV19; CDR3 protein: ASSSLGEGTEAF
J gene: TRBJ2-7; V gene: TRBV27; CDR3 protein: ASSLSGSYEQY
J gene: TRBJ2-7; V gene: TRBV6-1; CDR3 protein: ASSEFGGALGQY
J gene: TRBJ1-4; V gene: TRBV6-1; CDR3 protein: ASKTGSTNEKLF
J gene: TRBJ1-2; V gene: TRBV7-6; CDR3 protein: ASSSPGLDNYGYT